This TCR beta chain was recovered during a study of T cell responses to AZD1222 COVID-19 vaccine. Sequencing was performed with immunoSEQ multiplex PCR; in TCRdb, only in-frame clones are kept and a portion is missing. Of around 140,000 clones in the sample, roughly 91% were seen once. V lost 2 bases to trimming and J lost 5 bases, with 13 bases between them. CDR3 size: 14 residues. CDR1 is SGHRS and CDR2 is YFSETQ in the germline V gene. The chain recombines TRBV5-1 with TRBJ2-5, with a tentative D call TRBD2 (6 bases). Sequences were derived from peripheral blood, sampled on day 0 of AZD1222 vaccination. The TCR comes from an adult in good health. The DNA of the CDR3 is TGCGCCAGCAGCTTAGAGCGGGCAGCGGAGACCCAGTACTTC. Its protein is CASSLERAAETQYF.